The 11 T cell receptor beta chains in this list originate from one sample, sequenced in a study of blood T cell repertoires in COVID-19. The table came from immunoSEQ multiplex PCR; TCRdb's copy has only in-frame clones and leaves some out. The sample lists under 170,000 clones, approximately 86% occurring once. Sequenced input: peripheral blood. Source of these receptors: an older woman with active or convalescent COVID-19.

The CDR3 protein is CASGGQERKLFF. The CDR3 DNA reads as TGTGCTAGTGGGGGGCAAGAGCGAAAACTGTTTTTT. J is TRBJ1-4 and V is TRBV12-5, with D possibly TRBD1 on 5 matching bases. There are 12 residues in the CDR3. Trimming stripped 6 bases from V and 10 bases from J, with 12 bases between. The V gene's germline CDR1 is LGHNT and CDR2 FRNRAP.

V usage is TRBV5-1 and J usage is TRBJ1-1, with D unclear. This CDR3 has 15 amino acids. Germline lookup yields CDR1 SGHRS and CDR2 YFSETQ. V shed 0 bases and J shed 0 bases, with 9 bases lying between them. CDR3 loop: CASSLGYSVNTEAFF. CDR3 coding DNA: TGCGCCAGCAGCTTGGGGTATTCGGTGAACACTGAAGCTTTCTTT.

This clone was seen a few times. The chain joins TRBV3-1 (or the pseudogene TRBV3-2) to TRBJ1-3, with D uncertain. Germline V gene sequence: CDR1 LGHDT, CDR2 YNNKEL (reference sequence). This CDR3 comprises 15 residues. V was trimmed by 4 bases and J by 0 bases, leaving 10 bases between them. CDR3 nucleotide sequence: TGTGCCAGCAGCCCTCGTGCGGTCTCTGGAAACACCATATATTTT. Encoded protein: CASSPRAVSGNTIYF.

This clone turned up a few times. This rearrangement joins TRBV6-5 to TRBJ1-1, with 9 bases aligning to TRBD1. J was trimmed by 11 bases and V by 6 bases; bases with no gene match: 7. Germline V lookup: CDR1 MNHEY, CDR2 SVGAGI. CDR3 size: 12 residues. The CDR3 here is CASRLQGAAAFF. The DNA of the CDR3 is TGTGCCAGCAGGTTACAGGGGGCTGCGGCTTTCTTT.

V gene TRBV20-1 combines with J gene TRBJ1-1, with D perhaps matching TRBD1 (5 bases). V lost 3 bases, J lost 2 bases, and 13 bases lay in between. Germline V gene sequence: CDR1 DFQATT, CDR2 SNEGSKA (reference sequence). The CDR3 contains 14 residues. The chain's CDR3 is CSASNAGGNTEAFF. The CDR3 DNA sequence: TGCAGTGCTAGTAACGCCGGGGGTAACACTGAAGCTTTCTTT.

Turning to this clone: The same CDR3 arises from other DNA sequences in this sample as well. The chain recombines TRBV9 with TRBJ1-1; no firm D call. The CDR3 sequence is 14 residues long. Germline V lookup: CDR1 SGDLS, CDR2 YYNGEE. The ends were cut back, 0 bases at V and 2 bases at J, with 8 bases in the middle. Here the CDR3 reads CASSVGQINTEAFF. In nucleotides, the CDR3 is TGTGCCAGCAGCGTAGGGCAAATCAACACTGAAGCTTTCTTT.

The chain combines TRBV13 with TRBJ2-7; 12 bases line up with TRBD2. The CDR3 is made up of 15 amino acids. Germline CDR1 PRHDT, CDR2 FYEKMQ (reference sequence). J lost 3 bases, V lost 5 bases, and 5 bases had no gene match. In DNA, the CDR3 is TGTGCCAGCAGCACGACTAGCGGGGGCCTCTACGAGCAGTACTTC. It is translated as CASSTTSGGLYEQYF.

The rearrangement uses TRBV6-5 and TRBJ1-2; D remains ambiguous. Germline lookup yields CDR1 MNHEY and CDR2 SVGAGI. The CDR3 sequence is 13 residues long. V was trimmed by 3 bases and J by 2 bases, leaving 7 bases between them. The CDR3 DNA follows: TGTGCCAGCAGTTATGGCAAGAACTATGGCTACACCTTC. Translation gives CASSYGKNYGYTF.

The chain employs TRBV5-4 and TRBJ1-1, with D tentatively TRBD1 (5 bases). The CDR3 totals 14 residues. Germline V lookup: CDR1 SGHNT, CDR2 YYREEE (reference sequence). The V gene lost 4 bases and the J gene lost 1 base, with 11 bases spanning the gap. The CDR3 is CASSDTQGNTEAFF. In DNA form, the CDR3 reads TGTGCCAGCAGCGACACGCAGGGGAACACTGAAGCTTTCTTT.

This clone occurred once. The rearrangement links TRBV6-5 to TRBJ1-3; D is uncertain. Germline loops: CDR1 MNHEY, CDR2 SVGAGI. V lost 6 bases to trimming and J lost 3 bases, with 9 bases between them. This CDR3 is built from 13 residues. The CDR3 spells CASSSEGGNTIYF. CDR3 DNA sequence: TGTGCCAGCAGCAGCGAGGGTGGAAACACCATATATTTT.

The chain joins TRBV10-3 to TRBJ2-1; 10 nucleotides align to TRBD1. Trimming cost V 3 bases and J 9 bases; bases outside gene matches: 5. CDR1 ENHRY and CDR2 SYGVKD come from the germline V gene. This CDR3 has 14 amino acids. This chain's CDR3 is CAISEMGQGTEQFF. For the CDR3, the DNA is TGTGCCATCAGTGAAATGGGACAGGGGACTGAGCAGTTCTTC.